This paragraph reports one T cell receptor beta chain. The antigen is not known. Since a much larger clone is just one base distant, this may be a read error. This CDR3 spans 15 amino acids. Germline CDR1 MDHEN, CDR2 SYDVKM. The data were taken from a study of glioma-infiltrating T cells. Turning to the study itself: Dexamethasone exposure before glioma surgery was limited to six or fewer days. Whole-study results and caveats: A blood CDR3 motif signature was depleted in highly divergent patients. Gliomas, especially low-grade, showed above-expected tissue-blood divergence; non-neoplastic patients showed below.

The iRepertoire nested amplicon-rescue multiplex PCR amplified TCR alpha and beta CDR3s from RNA. TCRdb re-analysed the multiplex PCR reads in MiXCR, keeping a single row per CDR3 protein. Found here are about 400,000 distinct CDR3 sequences, roughly two fifths of them singletons; the top ten hold 12%. The sequence was obtained from a human donor with low-grade glioma or glioblastoma, undergoing nonglioma brain surgery, or in good health (not recorded which). The chain couples TRBV28 to TRBJ2-5; 7 bases align to TRBD2. TRBJ2-3 explains the end of the DNA better; the J call may be wrong. The specimen was glioma tissue, nonneoplastic brain tissue, or PBMCs (not recorded which). The CDR3 protein is CASIPGGLTQDTQYF. CDR3 in DNA: TGTGCCAGCATCCCCGGGGGACTAACCCAGGATACGCAGTATTTT.